This T cell receptor (beta chain) was profiled in a study of shared clonotypes between healthy human individuals. Study-wide results and limits: A reduction in generation probabilities was seen for non-shared clonotypes relative to those shared by all four donors. On the whole, naive subsets had larger estimated richness than memory subsets had.

About this clone: The antigen is unknown.

This table comes from immunoSEQ multiplex PCR, and its TCRdb copy is limited to in-frame clones, with some not included. The repertoire has 2 million to 3 million clones, 93% of them found once; the top ten carry about 0.38%. Trimming took 0 bases from V and 0 from J, leaving 11 bases between them. Germline V gene sequence: CDR1 LGHNA, CDR2 YSLEER. The CDR3 totals 16 residues. Donors comprised only Caucasian adults living in Nashville, Tennessee. The chain carries TRBV4-3 and TRBJ1-2, with D possibly TRBD1 on 5 matching bases. The source material was naive CD4+ T cells from PBMCs. Noted subset: CD45RA+ positively selected. The TCR was taken from a man aged 18 to 30 in good health. Some clones in this sample may be carry-over from other donors' samples. The CDR3 coding sequence is TGCGCCAGCAGCCAAGACCCGACAGTGCCTAACTATGGCTACACCTTC. This encodes CASSQDPTVPNYGYTF.